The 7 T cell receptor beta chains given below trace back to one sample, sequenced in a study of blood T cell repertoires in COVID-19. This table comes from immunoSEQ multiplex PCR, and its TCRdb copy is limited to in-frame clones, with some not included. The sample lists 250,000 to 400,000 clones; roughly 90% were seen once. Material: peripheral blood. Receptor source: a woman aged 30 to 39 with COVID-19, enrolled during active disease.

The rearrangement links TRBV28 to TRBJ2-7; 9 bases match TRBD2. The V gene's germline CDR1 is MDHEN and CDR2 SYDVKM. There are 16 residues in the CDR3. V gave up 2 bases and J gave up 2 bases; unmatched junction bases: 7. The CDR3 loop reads CASSLSGGRGTYEQYF. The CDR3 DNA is TGTGCCAGCAGTTTAAGCGGCGGGAGGGGAACCTACGAGCAGTACTTC.

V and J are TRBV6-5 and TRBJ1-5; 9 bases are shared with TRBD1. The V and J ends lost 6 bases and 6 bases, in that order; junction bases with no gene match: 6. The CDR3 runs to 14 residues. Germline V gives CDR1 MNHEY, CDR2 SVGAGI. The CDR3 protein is CASRRDRVGQPQHF. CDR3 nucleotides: TGTGCCAGCAGGAGGGACAGGGTAGGTCAGCCCCAGCATTTT.

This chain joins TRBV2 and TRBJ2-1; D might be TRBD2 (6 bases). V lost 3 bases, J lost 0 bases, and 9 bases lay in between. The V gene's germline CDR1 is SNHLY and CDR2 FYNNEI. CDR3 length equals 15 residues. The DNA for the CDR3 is TGTGCCAGCAGTGACGGACTACACTCCTACAATGAGCAGTTCTTC. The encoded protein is CASSDGLHSYNEQFF.

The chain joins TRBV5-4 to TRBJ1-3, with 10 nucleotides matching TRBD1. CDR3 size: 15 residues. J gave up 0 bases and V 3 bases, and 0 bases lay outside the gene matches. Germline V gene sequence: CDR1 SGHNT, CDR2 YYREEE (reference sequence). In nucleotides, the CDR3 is TGTGCCAGCAGCTGGGACAGGGGCTCTGGAAACACCATATATTTT. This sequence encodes CASSWDRGSGNTIYF.

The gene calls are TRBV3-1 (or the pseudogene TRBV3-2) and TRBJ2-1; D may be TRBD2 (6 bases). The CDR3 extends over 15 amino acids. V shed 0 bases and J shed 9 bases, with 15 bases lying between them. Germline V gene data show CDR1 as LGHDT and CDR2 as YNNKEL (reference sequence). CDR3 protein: CASSQDRLGGGEQFF. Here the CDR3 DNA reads TGTGCCAGCAGCCAAGATCGATTGGGAGGCGGTGAGCAGTTCTTC.

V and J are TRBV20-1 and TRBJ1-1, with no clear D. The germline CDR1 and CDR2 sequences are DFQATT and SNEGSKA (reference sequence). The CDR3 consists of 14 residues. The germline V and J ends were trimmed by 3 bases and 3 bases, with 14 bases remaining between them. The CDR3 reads CSASRSGEDTEAFF. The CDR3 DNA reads TGCAGTGCTAGTCGGTCGGGAGAGGACACTGAAGCTTTCTTT.

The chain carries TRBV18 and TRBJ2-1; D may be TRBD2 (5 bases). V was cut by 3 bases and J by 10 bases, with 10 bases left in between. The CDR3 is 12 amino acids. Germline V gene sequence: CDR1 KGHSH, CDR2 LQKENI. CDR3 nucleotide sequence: TGTGCCAGCTCACCGAATCAGCGGGAGCAGTTCTTC. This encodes CASSPNQREQFF.